This T cell receptor (beta chain) was found in a study of T cell responses to AZD1222 COVID-19 vaccine. Germline CDR1 LNHDA, CDR2 SQIVND (reference sequence). The CDR3 spans 17 residues. The V end lost 5 bases, the J end lost 5 bases, and 24 bases lay between the germline ends. Sequencing used immunoSEQ multiplex PCR; TCRdb keeps in-frame clones, though not all of them. The data hold 210,000 or so clones, with about 94% observed a single time. Broader study findings: Clonal diversity may have been underestimated, and the donors were mostly white British, with more females than males. None of the repertoires were sampled until the peak T cell response had passed.

Notes on this clone: The antigen is unknown.

The chain combines TRBV19 with TRBJ1-1; TRBD1 is a possible D gene (5 bases). This receptor was obtained from an adult who received the MenACWY meningococcal vaccine as a control. This specimen consisted of peripheral blood, obtained 28 days after the second dose of the MenACWY control vaccine. The CDR3 nucleotides read TGTGCCAGTAGTCTAGCCCGCCCGGGACTCCTCAATACTGAAGCTTTCTTT. Translated, it gives CASSLARPGLLNTEAFF.